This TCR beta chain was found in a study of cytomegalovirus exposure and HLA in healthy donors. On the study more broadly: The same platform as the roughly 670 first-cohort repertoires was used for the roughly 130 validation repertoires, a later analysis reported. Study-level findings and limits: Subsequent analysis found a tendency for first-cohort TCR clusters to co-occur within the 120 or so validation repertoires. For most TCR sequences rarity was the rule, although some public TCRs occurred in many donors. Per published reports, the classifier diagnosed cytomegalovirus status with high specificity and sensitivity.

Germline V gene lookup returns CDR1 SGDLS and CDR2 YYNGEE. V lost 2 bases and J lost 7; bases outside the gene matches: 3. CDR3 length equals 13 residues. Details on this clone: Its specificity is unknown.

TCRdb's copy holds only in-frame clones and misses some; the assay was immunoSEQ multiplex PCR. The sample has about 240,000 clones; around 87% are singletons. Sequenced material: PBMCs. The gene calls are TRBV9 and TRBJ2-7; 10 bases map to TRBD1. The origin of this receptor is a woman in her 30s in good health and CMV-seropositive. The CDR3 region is CASSVTGGEEQYF. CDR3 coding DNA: TGTGCCAGCAGCGTGACAGGGGGCGAAGAGCAGTACTTC. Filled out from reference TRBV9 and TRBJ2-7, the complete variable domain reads DSGVTQTPKHLITATGQRVTLRCSPRSGDLSVYWYQQSLDQGLQFLIQYYNGEERAKGNILERFSAQQFPDLHSELNLSSLELGDSALYFCASSVTGGEEQYFGPGTRLTVT.